The rows below give T cell receptor beta chains drawn from one sample of a study of blood T cell repertoires in COVID-19. The method was immunoSEQ multiplex PCR; TCRdb's version includes in-frame clones alone and lacks a portion of them. This sample has about 210,000 clones, with around 88% found just once. Material for sequencing was peripheral blood. The receptors shown here come from a man over 45 with active or convalescent COVID-19. Each CDR3 is given with its conserved first and last residue. A D gene is named only where the DNA matches it firmly. Clone size is given for some rows only: seen once, a few or many times, or a class if the clone is expanded.

TRBJ2-5,-,TRBV27,TRBD1,TGTGCCAGCAGTGGTAGGACAGGGGCCTCAGAGACCCAGTACTTC,CASSGRTGASETQYF
TRBJ1-2,-,TRBV18,-,TGTGCCAGCACATCAGGGCTCTCGAACTATGGCTACACCTTC,CASTSGLSNYGYTF
TRBJ2-7,-,TRBV15,TRBD2,TGTGCCACCAGCAGAGGGACTAGCGGGACCAAGCAGTACTTC,CATSRGTSGTKQYF
TRBJ2-4,-,TRBV12-3/TRBV12-4,TRBD2,TGTGCCAGCAGTTTAGTAGGCGGGAGGGGTTACTTC,CASSLVGGRGYF
TRBJ1-2,once,TRBV19,-,TGTGCCACGCGGAGAAGAGGGCCTGCCTCTAACTATGGCTACACCTTC,CATRRRGPASNYGYTF
TRBJ2-1,-,TRBV19,TRBD2,TGTGCCAGTAGACGGACTAGCTCGAATGAGCAGTTCTTC,CASRRTSSNEQFF
TRBJ1-6,many,TRBV7-2,TRBD1,TGTGCCAGCAGCTCTGGGACAGGCTATAATTCACCCCTCCACTTT,CASSSGTGYNSPLHF
TRBJ2-7,-,TRBV5-1,TRBD2,TGCGCCAGCAGCTTGGGGTGGGGGACTAGCGTCTACGAGCAGTACTTC,CASSLGWGTSVYEQYF
TRBJ2-3,-,TRBV9,TRBD1,TGTGCCAGCAGCTTGACAGGGGAAGATACGCAGTATTTT,CASSLTGEDTQYF
TRBJ2-5,-,TRBV24-1,-,TGTGCCACCAGTGATGTAACTAGCTCCGGACAAGAGACCCAGTACTTC,CATSDVTSSGQETQYF
TRBJ2-7,-,TRBV3-1/TRBV3-2,TRBD1,TGTGCCAGCAGCCGTAGGGGGCAGGGGCAGTACTTC,CASSRRGQGQYF
TRBJ1-1,-,TRBV28,TRBD1,TGTGCCAGCAGGGCGACGACAGGGAGGAACACTGAAGCTTTCTTT,CASRATTGRNTEAFF
TRBJ1-1,-,TRBV10-3,-,TGTGCCATCAGGGAGGGGGGAGGCACTGAAGCTTTCTTT,CAIREGGGTEAFF
TRBJ1-4,-,TRBV20-1,-,TGCAGTGCCCTACCCCCTGAAAAACTGTTTTTT,CSALPPEKLFF
TRBJ1-2,-,TRBV3-1/TRBV3-2,-,TGTGCCAGCAGCCAACCTACAGGACTAGCAGGTGGCTACACCTTC,CASSQPTGLAGGYTF
TRBJ1-4,-,TRBV7-9,TRBD1,TGTGCCAGCAGCCCGGGACAGGTACCTAATGAAAAACTGTTTTTT,CASSPGQVPNEKLFF
TRBJ2-7,-,TRBV19,-,TGTGCCAGTAGAGTAGACTTAACCGCCTACGAGCAGTACTTC,CASRVDLTAYEQYF
TRBJ2-1,-,TRBV25-1,-,TGTGCCAGCAGTGAATTTCGCGGGGCGGCAGTCAATGAGCAGTTCTTC,CASSEFRGAAVNEQFF
TRBJ2-5,-,TRBV6-5,TRBD2,TGTGCCAGCAGCTCGACTAGCAGCCAAGAGACCCAGTACTTC,CASSSTSSQETQYF
TRBJ2-3,-,TRBV3-1/TRBV3-2,-,TGTGCCAGCAGCCCCTCCCCGGGAAAGGGCCCAGATACGCAGTATTTT,CASSPSPGKGPDTQYF
TRBJ2-7,few,TRBV4-1,-,TGCGCCAGCAGCCATCCTAGAGGGACACTGGACCTCTACGAGCAGTACTTC,CASSHPRGTLDLYEQYF
TRBJ1-2,-,TRBV28,-,TGTGCCAGCAGTCTATTGCGCTATGGCTACACCTTC,CASSLLRYGYTF
TRBJ1-2,-,TRBV28,-,TGTGCCAGCAGTTCGCCGGGGTTCTATGGCTACACCTTC,CASSSPGFYGYTF
TRBJ2-5,-,TRBV5-4,TRBD2,TGTGCCAGCAGCTTACCCCGCGGGGGGGGGTTTGGAGAGACCCAGTACTTC,CASSLPRGGGFGETQYF
TRBJ1-5,-,TRBV7-6,TRBD1,TGTGCCAGCAGCTCCGCAATTCCGACAGGGGATTTTCAGCCCCAGCATTTT,CASSSAIPTGDFQPQHF
TRBJ2-1,-,TRBV7-6,-,TGTGCCAGCAGCCCGGGTAGGGAGCAGTTCTTC,CASSPGREQFF